This TCR beta chain came from a study of T cell repertoires in cytomegalovirus infection. Study at large: In public TCR beta signatures, there were indications of both CMV infection and matching HLA type.

CDR3 length: 16 amino acids. The V end lost 7 bases, the J end lost 2 bases, and 18 bases lay between the germline ends. Germline CDR1 reads MNHEY; CDR2 reads SMNVEV (reference sequence). Regarding the study as a whole: The response measured ex vivo was dominated by TCR beta clonotypes (HLA-C-restricted and CMV-specific).

Turning to this clonotype: As yet, its antigen is unknown.

TCRdb independently ran MiXCR on the reads; one entry per CDR3 protein. This table holds about 740,000 distinct CDR3 sequences, about 40% found once. The receptor comes from a human donor in good health (CMV status not recorded). Some clones in this sample may be carry-over from other donors' samples. Sequencing used PBMCs. The chain couples TRBV27 to TRBJ2-1, with D possibly being TRBD2 (6 bases). This CDR3 is CASTSGGARPYNEQFF. The CDR3 nucleotides read TGTGCCAGCACCTCCGGAGGGGCCAGGCCCTACAATGAGCAGTTCTTC.